The 32 T cell receptor beta chains reported below all come from one sample, sequenced in a study of shared clonotypes between healthy human individuals. Assay used: immunoSEQ multiplex PCR; TCRdb lists only in-frame clones, some missing. The table shows around 1.6 million clones, with approximately 98% occurring only once. The sequencing sample was made of naive CD4+ T cells sorted from blood. The subset here: CD45RA+ positively selected. The receptors originated from a man aged 25 to 40 in good health.

In this sample, this clone turned up a few times. The chain carries TRBV27 and TRBJ2-3; 7 positions match TRBD2. V was clipped by 3 bases and J by 2 bases; unmatched bases: 5. The CDR3 consists of 15 residues. Per germline, CDR1 MNHEY and CDR2 SMNVEV (reference sequence). The CDR3 reads CASSFAGEATDTQYF. CDR3 coding DNA: TGTGCCAGCAGTTTTGCGGGAGAAGCCACAGATACGCAGTATTTT.

The chain recombines TRBV2 with TRBJ1-2; D unresolved. Germline V lookup: CDR1 SNHLY, CDR2 FYNNEI. The CDR3 is 14 residues long. Trimming pared 11 bases from V and 8 bases from J, leaving 24 bases between. The CDR3 sequence is CAGSVTVSGEGYTF. The CDR3 bases are TGTGCCGGGTCCGTCACGGTTAGCGGCGAGGGCTACACCTTC.

This rearrangement joins TRBV2 to TRBJ2-7; D not certain. Per the germline V gene, CDR1 is SNHLY and CDR2 is FYNNEI. The CDR3 has 12 residues. V was shortened by 5 bases and J by 5 bases, with 10 bases between the two germline ends. The CDR3: CASSTILDEQYF. The CDR3 nucleotides are TGTGCCAGCAGTACAATTTTGGACGAGCAGTACTTC.

The chain uses TRBV5-6 and TRBJ2-7; tentatively, D is TRBD1 (5 bases). V was clipped by 1 base and J by 2 bases, with 10 bases between them. CDR3 length: 14 residues. Germline loops: CDR1 SGHDT, CDR2 YYEEEE. CDR3 loop: CASSLFKGTYEQYF. The CDR3 bases are TGTGCCAGCAGCTTGTTCAAGGGGACCTACGAGCAGTACTTC. Full variable domain (rest looked up from reference TRBV5-6 and TRBJ2-7): DAGVTQSPTHLIKTRGQQVTLRCSPKSGHDTVSWYQQALGQGPQFIFQYYEEEERQRGNFPDRFSGHQFPNYSSELNVNALLLGDSALYLCASSLFKGTYEQYFGPGTRLTVT.

V and J are TRBV10-2 and TRBJ2-1; D is possibly TRBD1 or TRBD2 (5 bases each). Looked up from germline, CDR1 is WSHSY and CDR2 is SAAADI. The CDR3 covers 15 residues. Trimming cost V 3 bases and J 8 bases, with 17 bases left between them. The CDR3 loop is CASSDSVGLAYEQFF. The DNA of the CDR3 is TGCGCCAGCAGTGATTCCGTGGGGCTAGCCTATGAGCAGTTCTTC.

The chain combines TRBV11-2 with TRBJ1-1; weak D call: TRBD1 (5 bases). CDR1 and CDR2 from the germline V gene are SGHAT and FQNNGV. The CDR3 has 15 amino acids. Trimming pared 2 bases from V and 0 bases from J, leaving 10 bases between. CDR3 in amino acids: CASSLRGPMNTEAFF. The CDR3 nucleotides are TGTGCCAGCAGCTTAAGGGGTCCCATGAACACTGAAGCTTTCTTT.

This chain uses TRBV19 with TRBJ1-5; unclear D gene. This CDR3 has 16 residues. V was cut by 4 bases and J by 0 bases, with 13 bases left in between. Per germline, CDR1 LNHDA and CDR2 SQIVND (reference sequence). CDR3 region: CASSKSRGFSNQPQHF. Here the CDR3 DNA reads TGTGCCAGTAGTAAGTCAAGAGGTTTTAGCAATCAGCCCCAGCATTTT. Full variable domain (missing parts from reference TRBV19 and TRBJ1-5): DGGITQSPKYLFRKEGQNVTLSCEQNLNHDAMYWYRQDPGQGLRLIYYSQIVNDFQKGDIAEGYSVSREKKESFPLTVTSAQKNPTAFYLCASSKSRGFSNQPQHFGDGTRLSIL.

The gene calls are TRBV4-2 and TRBJ2-7, with D hard to call. The CDR3 loop spans 15 amino acids. Germline V gene lookup returns CDR1 LGHNA and CDR2 YNFKEQ. Trimming removed 1 base at V and 3 bases at J, with 13 bases between. In nucleotides, the CDR3 is TGTGCCAGCAGCCAAGTACGTACCGGTTTCTACGAGCAGTACTTC. Translation: CASSQVRTGFYEQYF.

This chain links TRBV7-2 with TRBJ1-5, with D perhaps TRBD1 (6 bases). The CDR3 has 15 amino acids. The V and J ends lost 2 bases and 6 bases respectively, with 14 bases between them. The V gene's germline CDR1 is SGHTA and CDR2 FQGNSA. The CDR3 spells CASSLLSGVGQPQHF. The CDR3 DNA reads TGTGCCAGCAGCTTATTATCAGGGGTGGGTCAGCCCCAGCATTTT.

The chain has TRBV7-2 and TRBJ1-3, with D possibly TRBD1 on 6 matching bases. V was trimmed by 2 bases and J by 4 bases, leaving 6 bases between them. The CDR3 runs 13 residues. From germline, CDR1 is SGHTA and CDR2 FQGNSA. In DNA form, the CDR3 reads TGTGCCAGCAGCTTACAGGGGGGAAACACCATATATTTT. This codes for CASSLQGGNTIYF.

The chain combines TRBV7-9 with TRBJ2-5; D remains unclear. In germline, CDR1 is SEHNR, CDR2 FQNEAQ (reference sequence). V lost 1 base, J lost 0 bases, and 9 bases lay in between. The CDR3 runs 15 residues. CDR3 in DNA: TGTGCCAGCAGCTTAGGGCAGATCTACCAAGAGACCCAGTACTTC. Amino acid sequence: CASSLGQIYQETQYF.

This chain joins TRBV18 and TRBJ2-7; 15 positions agree with TRBD2. Unmatched junction bases numbered 5, after V lost 3 bases and J lost 2 bases. The CDR3 is 17 residues long. Germline V gene sequence: CDR1 KGHSH, CDR2 LQKENI. CDR3 in amino acids: CASSPAGTSGRTYEQYF. The DNA of the CDR3 is TGTGCCAGCTCACCCGCCGGGACTAGCGGGAGGACCTACGAGCAGTACTTC.

V gene TRBV5-1 combines with J gene TRBJ2-2, with 16 bases matching TRBD2. The CDR3 runs 22 residues. CDR1 and CDR2 (germline): SGHRS, YFSETQ. V lost 1 base, J lost 3 bases, and 15 bases stayed unmatched. The CDR3, as DNA: TGCGCCAGCAGCTTGCTTACGCCGGGACTAGCGGGAGGGCCGAATGACACCGGGGAGCTGTTTTTT. Its translation: CASSLLTPGLAGGPNDTGELFF.

For this clone: The sample has other DNA sequences that encode this CDR3 too. The rearrangement uses TRBV18 and TRBJ1-5; the D gene is possibly TRBD1 (6 bases). Germline CDR1 reads KGHSH; CDR2 reads LQKENI. There are 15 residues in the CDR3. V lost 2 bases, J lost 6 bases, and 14 bases lay in between. Written as DNA, the CDR3 is TGTGCCAGCTCACCAGGGGGGGCGGTTGGTCAGCCCCAGCATTTT. Protein: CASSPGGAVGQPQHF.

This clone has only one observation. The V call is TRBV18, the J call TRBJ2-7; 12 bases map to TRBD2. The trim removed 4 bases at V and 1 base at J, leaving 2 bases unmatched. Germline CDR1 and CDR2: KGHSH and LQKENI. The CDR3 covers 15 residues. For the CDR3, the DNA is TGTGCCAGCTCACGGACTAGCGGGATTTCCTACGAGCAGTACTTC. It encodes CASSRTSGISYEQYF.

The chain employs TRBV21-1 and TRBJ1-2. TRBV21-1 is shown as a pseudogene. The CDR3 consists of 15 residues. CDR3 DNA: TGTGCCAGCAGCAAAGCGGGGGGGACTAACTATGGCTACACCTTC. Translated: CASSKAGGTNYGYTF.

The genes are TRBV30 and TRBJ2-7; D remains unclear. The CDR3 has 13 residues. Germline assignment: CDR1 GTSNPN and CDR2 SVGIG (reference sequence). Trimming left V 2 bases short and J 3 bases short, with 11 bases between. CDR3 bases: TGTGCCTGGAGTAACCACTCTCGCTACGAGCAGTACTTC. Its translation: CAWSNHSRYEQYF.

The chain links TRBV5-4 to TRBJ1-1; D perhaps matches TRBD1 (5 bases). V was cut by 4 bases and J by 2 bases, with 12 bases left in between. Germline V lookup: CDR1 SGHNT, CDR2 YYREEE (reference sequence). This CDR3 comprises 14 residues. CDR3 in DNA: TGTGCCAGCAGCCCTCCAAGGGGTAACACTGAAGCTTTCTTT. It encodes CASSPPRGNTEAFF.

This clone was counted once. The V and J genes are TRBV5-1 and TRBJ2-7, with 10 bases lining up with TRBD1. The CDR3 consists of 18 residues. CDR1 and CDR2 from the germline V gene are SGHRS and YFSETQ. Losses at the gene ends were 3 bases for V and 3 bases for J; bases not matched to a gene: 15. CDR3 bases: TGCGCCAGCAGCTCGACGCCCCCGGGACAGGGGTCCCACTACGAGCAGTACTTC. This gives the protein CASSSTPPGQGSHYEQYF.

The rearrangement uses TRBV29-1 and TRBJ2-7; D possibly corresponds to TRBD2 (5 bases). Germline lookup yields CDR1 SQVTM and CDR2 ANQGSEA. CDR3 length equals 11 residues. The V gene lost 5 bases and the J gene lost 5 bases, with 10 bases spanning the gap. The CDR3 DNA is TGCAGCGTTCGTTTAGCGAACGAGCAGTACTTC. This translates into CSVRLANEQYF.

The V call is TRBV7-9, the J call TRBJ1-1, with 7 bases aligning to TRBD1. Germline loops: CDR1 SEHNR, CDR2 FQNEAQ (reference sequence). V lost 2 bases, J lost 1 base, and 7 bases stayed unmatched. The CDR3 runs to 16 residues. The CDR3: CASSLSRGDRNTEAFF. The CDR3 DNA follows: TGTGCCAGCAGCTTAAGTCGCGGGGACAGGAACACTGAAGCTTTCTTT.

This rearrangement joins TRBV5-1 to TRBJ1-2, with D hard to call. From germline, CDR1 is SGHRS and CDR2 YFSETQ. The CDR3 contains 15 residues. The ends were cut back, 0 bases at V and 6 bases at J, with 15 bases in the middle. The CDR3: CASSLAFVRRDGYTF. The CDR3 bases are TGCGCCAGCAGCTTGGCATTTGTCCGGAGAGATGGCTACACCTTC.

Comment on this clone: Distinct nucleotide sequences in the sample also encode this CDR3. As DNA, the CDR3 is TGCGCCAGCAGCACCGCAGGGGGCAATCAGCCCCAGCATTTT. It is translated as CASSTAGGNQPQHF. The chain joins TRBV5-1 to TRBJ1-5; maybe TRBD1 (6 bases). From germline, CDR1 is SGHRS and CDR2 YFSETQ. V dropped 4 bases and J dropped 2 bases, with 10 bases sitting between them. There are 14 residues in the CDR3.

This chain links TRBV11-2 with TRBJ2-7; either TRBD1 or TRBD2 may supply D (6 bases each). The germline V gene encodes CDR1 SGHAT and CDR2 FQNNGV. This CDR3 is 13 amino acids long. V lost 7 bases and J 6 bases, leaving 16 bases between the germline ends. The CDR3 loop is CASTLGGGGEQYF. The CDR3 nucleotides are TGTGCCAGCACCCTAGGAGGGGGAGGCGAGCAGTACTTC.

This rearrangement joins TRBV18 to TRBJ2-1; 7 nucleotides match TRBD2. After removal of 2 bases from V and 3 bases from J, the junction contained 4 bases not matched to a gene. The CDR3 covers 15 residues. Germline V CDR1 and CDR2: KGHSH, LQKENI. CDR3 residues: CASSPTSVHYNEQFF. Here the CDR3 DNA reads TGTGCCAGCTCACCAACTAGCGTCCACTACAATGAGCAGTTCTTC.

This chain uses TRBV5-1 with TRBJ2-7; 10 positions agree with TRBD2. Germline trimming cut 0 bases from V and 2 bases from J; bases unmatched to any gene: 8. CDR1 and CDR2 (germline): SGHRS, YFSETQ. The CDR3 is 17 amino acids. The CDR3 loop reads CASSLGTSGSQPYEQYF. In nucleotides, the CDR3 is TGCGCCAGCAGCTTGGGGACTAGCGGTTCGCAACCCTACGAGCAGTACTTC. Combining the CDR3 with reference TRBV5-1 and TRBJ2-7 gives the whole variable domain KAGVTQTPRYLIKTRGQQVTLSCSPISGHRSVSWYQQTPGQGLQFLFEYFSETQRNKGNFPGRFSGRQFSNSRSEMNVSTLELGDSALYLCASSLGTSGSQPYEQYFGPGTRLTVT.

This clone was seen a single time. The chain recombines TRBV20-1 with TRBJ2-7; D is uncertain. V dropped 6 bases and J dropped 2 bases, with 8 bases sitting between them. The length of the CDR3 is 11 residues. Germline values: CDR1 DFQATT, CDR2 SNEGSKA (reference sequence). The CDR3 sequence is CSAPTAYEQYF. CDR3 sequence (DNA): TGCAGTGCGCCCACCGCCTACGAGCAGTACTTC.

This rearrangement joins TRBV4-1 to TRBJ2-3; D possibly corresponds to TRBD1 (5 bases). The CDR3 runs to 14 residues. Trimming removed 0 bases from V and 4 bases from J, with 8 bases in between. Germline CDR1 MGHRA, CDR2 YSYEKL. CDR3 residues: CASSQDLQADTQYF. DNA of the CDR3: TGCGCCAGCAGCCAAGATTTACAGGCAGATACGCAGTATTTT.

This clone was counted once. The chain recombines TRBV7-9 with TRBJ2-7; perhaps TRBD2 as D (6 bases). This CDR3 contains 13 residues. Germline V gives CDR1 SEHNR, CDR2 FQNEAQ (reference sequence). V was cut by 3 bases and J by 5 bases, with 11 bases left in between. This CDR3 is CASSLEGVHEQYF. The CDR3 bases are TGTGCCAGCAGCTTGGAGGGCGTCCACGAGCAGTACTTC.

The J gene is TRBJ2-2, the V gene TRBV5-4; perhaps D is TRBD1 or TRBD2 (6 bases each). This CDR3 comprises 15 residues. Trimming took off 6 bases at V and 4 bases at J, with 16 bases between the two ends. The germline CDR1 and CDR2 sequences are SGHNT and YYREEE (reference sequence). CDR3 bases: TGTGCCAGCACCCGGGGGCCAGCGTCCACCGGGGAGCTGTTTTTT. This codes for CASTRGPASTGELFF.

The V call is TRBV25-1, the J call TRBJ1-1, with D possibly matching TRBD1 (5 bases). V was cut by 4 bases and J by 10 bases, with 13 bases left in between. Germline V lookup: CDR1 MGHDK, CDR2 SYGVNS. This CDR3 has 12 residues. The CDR3 region has the DNA TGTGCCAGCAGTGCGGGACTGGGGATAGCTTTCTTT. The encoded protein is CASSAGLGIAFF.

This rearrangement joins TRBV7-6 to TRBJ2-2; D gene ambiguous. The germline CDR1 and CDR2 sequences are SGHVS and FNYEAQ. The CDR3 has 14 residues. With 7 bases removed from V and 8 bases from J, the gap between germline ends came to 17 bases. The CDR3 nucleotides read TGTGCCAGCACCGAAGCGACGGTGTCAGGGGAGCTGTTTTTT. Translation gives CASTEATVSGELFF.